The sequence of this TCR beta chain was determined in a study of blood T cell repertoires in COVID-19 (dated by TCRdb to 2020 to 2021). As for the study more broadly: The collaborator samples originated in the United States, Italy and Spain and spanned the acute and convalescent phases of COVID-19. The samples were drawn from the first 160 participants of the ongoing ImmuneRACE study and from over 950 subjects provided by 6 global collaborators. Where available, HLA class I and class II types were obtained from metadata supplied by the sample provider rather than from assay-based typing. Sample metadata almost always included a de-identified subject ID, COVID-19 status, age in years and sex. Subjects who had been exposed to COVID-19, were actively infected with it, or had recovered from it provided the deeply sampled blood TCRbeta repertoires that made up the dataset. The repertoires were released in a freely available public database meant as a resource for research on the immune response to SARS-CoV-2. The prospective study material was composed of cDNA or gDNA derived from T cells, B-cell-depleted T cells, or PBMCs. Beyond this particular receptor, the publication reports: The quantity of clinical and demographic metadata differed by source and by participant and was supplied without curation.

Comment on this clone: The specificity of this receptor is unknown. No clone much larger than this one lies a single base away; base qualities are absent.

TCRbeta CDR3 regions were amplified from genomic DNA using the immunoSEQ Assay, a bias-controlled multiplex PCR. As for the authors' bioinformatics: The number of nucleated cells in each sample was estimated by amplification of reference gene primers within the assay. To quantify the absolute abundance of each unique TCRbeta CDR3 rearrangement, sequence reads were collapsed and filtered. For each sample, productive Simpson clonality was calculated as the square root of Simpson's diversity index over productive rearrangements. Drawn from immuneACCESS, this table holds only the in-frame rearrangements with V and J called that TCRdb kept. Clones are partly lost; checked studies trace under half to an unresolved V gene and leave the rest unexplained. That table gives V, J and clone size, and the DNA gave D and trimming. The sample table contains about 140,000 clones; only one count was recorded for approximately 83% of them. Jointly, the top ten make up 4% of the sample.

Collaborating institutions collected whole blood in K2EDTA tubes following their own protocols. For TCRbeta analysis, collaborators shipped samples as frozen whole blood, isolated PBMCs, or DNA extracted from either of those sample types. This clonotype was sampled from a woman aged 55-75 years with acute or convalescent COVID-19. Sequencing was carried out using peripheral blood.

The CDR3 has the sequence CASSAGLGEAFF. The sequenced DNA: TGTGCCAGCTCAGCGGGACTCGGTGAAGCTTTCTTT. Recombination joined TRBV18 with TRBJ1-1, with TRBD1 tentatively as D gene (5 bases match). In the germline V gene, CDR1 corresponds to KGHSH and CDR2 to LQKENI. The CDR3, from cysteine to phenylalanine, totals 12 residues. CDR3 DNA is the only sequence kept; it has 36 bases, read in frame from the first base. Trimming costs V 5 bases and J 7 bases, and their ends lie 11 bases apart.